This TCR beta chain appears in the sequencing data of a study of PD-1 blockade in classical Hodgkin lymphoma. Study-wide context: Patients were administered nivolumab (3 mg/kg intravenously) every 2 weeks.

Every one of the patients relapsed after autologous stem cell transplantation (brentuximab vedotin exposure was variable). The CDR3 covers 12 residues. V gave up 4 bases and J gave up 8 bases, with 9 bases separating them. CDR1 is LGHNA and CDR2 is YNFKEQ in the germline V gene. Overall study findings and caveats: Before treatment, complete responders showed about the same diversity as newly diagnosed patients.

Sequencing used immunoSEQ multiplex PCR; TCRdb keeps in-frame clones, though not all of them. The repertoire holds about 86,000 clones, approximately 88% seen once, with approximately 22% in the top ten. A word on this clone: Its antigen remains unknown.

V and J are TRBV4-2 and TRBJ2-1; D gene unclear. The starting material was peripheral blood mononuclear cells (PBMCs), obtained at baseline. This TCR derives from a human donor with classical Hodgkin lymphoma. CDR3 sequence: CASSREVHEQFF. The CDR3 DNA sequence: TGTGCCAGCAGCCGAGAGGTCCATGAGCAGTTCTTC.